A single sample gave rise to the 3 T cell receptor beta chains below, sequenced in a study of T cell repertoires in cytomegalovirus infection. TCRdb re-analysed the reads in MiXCR, keeping a single row per CDR3 protein. The sample includes 510,000 or so distinct CDR3 sequences, roughly 29% seen only once; the top ten take under 15%. What was sequenced was PBMCs. These receptor sequences come from a human donor in good health (CMV status not recorded). Some clones in this sample may be carry-over from other donors' samples.

A few counts support this clonotype. V and J are TRBV4-1 and TRBJ2-7; D gene unclear. In germline, CDR1 is MGHRA, CDR2 YSYEKL. The CDR3 is 14 residues long. V lost 1 base, J lost 4 bases, and 11 bases lay in between. CDR3 sequence (DNA): TGCGCCAGCAGCCAAGTTTATCAAGTTTACGAGCAGTACTTC. Translating it yields CASSQVYQVYEQYF.

The rearrangement uses TRBV4-1 and TRBJ1-1, with D unclear. CDR1 and CDR2 (germline): MGHRA, YSYEKL. Trimming pared 0 bases from V and 5 bases from J, leaving 13 bases between. The CDR3 is made up of 15 amino acids. The CDR3 reads CASSQDQTGRTEAFF. As DNA, the CDR3 is TGCGCCAGCAGCCAAGATCAAACGGGTAGGACTGAAGCTTTCTTT.

At least ten counts were recorded for this clonotype. This chain links TRBV7-2 with TRBJ2-7; tentatively, D is TRBD2 (6 bases). Germline CDR1 SGHTA, CDR2 FQGNSA. This CDR3 has 14 residues. Trimming cost V 1 base and J 1 base, with 8 bases left between them. CDR3 residues: CASSLGGTSYEQYF. Here the CDR3 DNA reads TGTGCCAGCAGCTTAGGCGGGACGTCCTACGAGCAGTACTTC.